What follows are 26 T cell receptor beta chains derived from one specimen sequenced in a study of GPR56 and killer-like receptors on CD4 memory cells. Five CD4+ populations, defined by killer cell lectin-like receptor and GPR56 markers, were sorted by FACS. Reanalyzing the reads, TCRdb keeps one entry per CDR3 protein, without DNA. This sample's clone table lists about 2,900 distinct CDR3 sequences. The sample consisted of memory CD4+ T cells from blood. The receptors derive from a human donor in good health.

The chain combines TRBV6-6 with TRBJ1-2; there is no DNA to check the TCRdb D call of TRBD1. The CDR3 is 14 residues long. Germline loops: CDR1 MNHNY, CDR2 SVGAGI (reference sequence). CDR3 residues: CASTSPGRTGGYTF.

Considering frequency, this clonotype is medium-sized (0.01 to 0.1%). The J gene is TRBJ1-5, the V gene TRBV7-2. CDR1 SGHTA and CDR2 FQGNSA come from the germline V gene. CDR3 length: 12 amino acids. The CDR3 sequence: CASSLDHRPQHF. Looking up the rest from reference TRBV7-2 and TRBJ1-5 gives the full variable domain: GAGVSQSPSNKVTEKGKDVELRCDPISGHTALYWYRQSLGQGLEFLIYFQGNSAPDKSGLPSDRFSAERTGGSVSTLTIQRTQQEDSAVYLCASSLDHRPQHFGDGTRLSIL.

This clonotype is medium-sized by frequency. The chain is built from TRBV30 and TRBJ2-1; the TCRdb call, TRBD1, lacks DNA for checking. The CDR3 is 12 amino acids. Germline V gene sequence: CDR1 GTSNPN, CDR2 SVGIG (reference sequence). Here the CDR3 reads CAWSVTVGEQFF.

V usage is TRBV6-1 and J usage is TRBJ1-5; the TCRdb D gene call, TRBD1, has no DNA to confirm it. The CDR3 extends over 17 amino acids. Germline CDR1 reads MNHNS; CDR2 reads SASEGT. The CDR3 protein is CASRFGTAIGVNQPQHF.

Its frequency marks this clonotype as medium-sized. The chain joins TRBV6-5 to TRBJ2-6. From germline, CDR1 is MNHEY and CDR2 SVGAGI. This CDR3 has 15 amino acids. The CDR3 reads CASSNGRSGANVLTF.

CDR3 in amino acids: CSASPRSEAFF. V usage is TRBV20-1 and J usage is TRBJ1-1. This CDR3 has 11 residues. The V gene's germline CDR1 is DFQATT and CDR2 SNEGSKA (reference sequence).

According to its frequency, this clonotype is medium-sized. The gene calls are TRBV6-5 and TRBJ2-2; as DNA is missing, the TRBD1 call by TCRdb cannot be tested. The germline V gene has CDR1 MNHEY and CDR2 SVGAGI. This CDR3 comprises 15 residues. The CDR3 spells CASSEGTGDTGELFF.

This chain uses TRBV20-1 with TRBJ1-1; the TRBD1 assignment by TCRdb is unverifiable without DNA. The V gene's germline CDR1 is DFQATT and CDR2 SNEGSKA (reference sequence). The length of the CDR3 is 14 residues. CDR3 loop: CSASVSGGETEAFF.

CDR3 in amino acids: CSARDTGVSYEQYF. The chain carries TRBV20-1 and TRBJ2-7; TCRdb lists TRBD1, though no DNA is available to test this call. This CDR3 has 14 amino acids. Germline V gives CDR1 DFQATT, CDR2 SNEGSKA (reference sequence).

The chain uses TRBV4-3 and TRBJ2-3; TCRdb indicates TRBD2, and absent DNA this call remains unverified. CDR3 length: 15 amino acids. Germline CDR1 LGHNA, CDR2 YSLEER. The CDR3 region is CASSRLAQYTDTQYF.

J is TRBJ2-1 and V is TRBV5-6. The germline V gene encodes CDR1 SGHDT and CDR2 YYEEEE. The length of the CDR3 is 14 residues. CDR3 amino acids: CASSLPGSLNEQFF.

By frequency, this clonotype registers medium-sized. The rearrangement joins TRBV7-2 to TRBJ2-5; no DNA is available, so the TRBD1 call from TCRdb remains unchecked. This CDR3 has 15 residues. CDR1 is SGHTA and CDR2 is FQGNSA in the germline V gene. The CDR3 region is CASSVDPGPGETQYF.

V usage is TRBV4-3 and J usage is TRBJ2-3; there is no DNA to check the TCRdb D call of TRBD1. Germline-derived CDR1 and CDR2 are LGHNA and YSLEER. The CDR3 runs to 17 residues. CDR3 residues: CASSLTPGSTSTDTQYF.

Measured by frequency, this clonotype is medium-sized (0.01 to 0.1%). The chain combines TRBV24-1 with TRBJ2-1; TCRdb designates TRBD1, a call that cannot be tested without DNA. Germline V gene sequence: CDR1 KGHDR, CDR2 SFDVKD. CDR3 length equals 15 residues. The CDR3 loop reads CATSDARKGDDEQFF.

This chain connects TRBV11-2 to TRBJ1-1. CDR3 length: 16 residues. Germline V gene data show CDR1 as SGHAT and CDR2 as FQNNGV. This chain's CDR3 is CASSAPRSGRNTEAFF.

This clonotype is medium-sized by frequency. The chain employs TRBV13 and TRBJ2-1; TCRdb returns TRBD2, unconfirmable since there is no DNA. The CDR3 is 14 residues long. Germline CDR1 is PRHDT and CDR2 is FYEKMQ (reference sequence). CDR3: CASSTTSGANEQFF.

The V call is TRBV12-5, the J call TRBJ2-2. Germline values: CDR1 LGHNT, CDR2 FRNRAP. The CDR3 consists of 12 residues. The CDR3 loop reads CASAPLYGELFF.

The chain is built from TRBV12-3 or TRBV12-4 and TRBJ1-2. This CDR3 is 15 amino acids long. The CDR3 sequence: CASSLEGGGVGGYTF.

By frequency, this clonotype registers medium-sized. The V and J genes are TRBV10-1 and TRBJ1-2; the D call of TRBD1 rests on TCRdb alone, since no DNA is present to check it. Looked up from germline, CDR1 is WNHNN and CDR2 is SYGVQD (reference sequence). This CDR3 has 15 residues. CDR3 loop: CASRDPLAGLNGYTF.

Its frequency marks this clonotype as medium-sized. The chain employs TRBV9 and TRBJ2-7. Germline V gene data show CDR1 as SGDLS and CDR2 as YYNGEE. CDR3 length equals 15 residues. The CDR3 region is CASSLRSGSFYEQYF. The whole variable domain, filled in from reference TRBV9 and TRBJ2-7, reads DSGVTQTPKHLITATGQRVTLRCSPRSGDLSVYWYQQSLDQGLQFLIQYYNGEERAKGNILERFSAQQFPDLHSELNLSSLELGDSALYFCASSLRSGSFYEQYFGPGTRLTVT.

This chain links TRBV20-1 with TRBJ1-1; there is no DNA to check the TCRdb D call of TRBD1. The CDR3 loop spans 12 amino acids. CDR1 DFQATT and CDR2 SNEGSKA come from the germline V gene (reference sequence). The CDR3 reads CSPTGQNTEAFF.

V gene TRBV11-1 combines with J gene TRBJ2-7; no DNA is available, so the TRBD2 call from TCRdb remains unchecked. Per the germline V gene, CDR1 is SGHAT and CDR2 is FQDESV (reference sequence). This CDR3 comprises 14 residues. This CDR3 is CASSRTLLSYEQYF.

This clonotype shows up as medium-sized by frequency. This chain uses TRBV5-4 with TRBJ2-3. Germline V gives CDR1 SGHNT, CDR2 YYREEE (reference sequence). This CDR3 contains 15 residues. This CDR3 is CASSLGSGNTDTQYF.

J is TRBJ1-3 and V is TRBV5-4. The V gene's germline CDR1 is SGHNT and CDR2 YYREEE (reference sequence). CDR3 length equals 15 residues. The CDR3: CASSSTPGSGNTIYF.

The rearrangement uses TRBV11-1 and TRBJ2-3; the D call of TRBD2 rests on TCRdb alone, since no DNA is present to check it. The CDR3 consists of 14 residues. CDR1 and CDR2 from the germline V gene are SGHAT and FQDESV (reference sequence). The CDR3: CASSLGLNTDTQYF.

The CDR3: CASSLRGGTNTEAFF. The chain is built from TRBV7-3 and TRBJ1-1; TCRdb picks TRBD1, but there is no DNA to check that call. The length of the CDR3 is 15 residues. Germline V gene data show CDR1 as SGHTA and CDR2 as FQGTGA. The whole variable domain, filled in from reference TRBV7-3 and TRBJ1-1, reads GAGVSQTPSNKVTEKGKYVELRCDPISGHTALYWYRQSLGQGPEFLIYFQGTGAADDSGLPNDRFFAVRPEGSVSTLKIQRTERGDSAVYLCASSLRGGTNTEAFFGQGTRLTVV.